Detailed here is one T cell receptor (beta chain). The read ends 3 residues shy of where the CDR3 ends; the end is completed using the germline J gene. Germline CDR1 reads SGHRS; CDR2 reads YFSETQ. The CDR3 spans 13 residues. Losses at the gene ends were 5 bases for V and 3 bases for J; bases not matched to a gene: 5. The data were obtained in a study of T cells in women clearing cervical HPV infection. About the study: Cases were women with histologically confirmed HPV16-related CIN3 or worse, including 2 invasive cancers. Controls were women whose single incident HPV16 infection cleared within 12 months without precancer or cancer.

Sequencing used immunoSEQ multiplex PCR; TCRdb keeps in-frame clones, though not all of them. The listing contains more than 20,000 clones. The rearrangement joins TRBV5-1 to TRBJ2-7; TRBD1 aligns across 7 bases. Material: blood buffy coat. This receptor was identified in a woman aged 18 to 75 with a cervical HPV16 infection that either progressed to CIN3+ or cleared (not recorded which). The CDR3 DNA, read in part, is TGCGCCAGCAGGACAGGGTCGGACTACGAG. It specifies CASRTGSDYE. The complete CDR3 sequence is CASRTGSDYEQYF.